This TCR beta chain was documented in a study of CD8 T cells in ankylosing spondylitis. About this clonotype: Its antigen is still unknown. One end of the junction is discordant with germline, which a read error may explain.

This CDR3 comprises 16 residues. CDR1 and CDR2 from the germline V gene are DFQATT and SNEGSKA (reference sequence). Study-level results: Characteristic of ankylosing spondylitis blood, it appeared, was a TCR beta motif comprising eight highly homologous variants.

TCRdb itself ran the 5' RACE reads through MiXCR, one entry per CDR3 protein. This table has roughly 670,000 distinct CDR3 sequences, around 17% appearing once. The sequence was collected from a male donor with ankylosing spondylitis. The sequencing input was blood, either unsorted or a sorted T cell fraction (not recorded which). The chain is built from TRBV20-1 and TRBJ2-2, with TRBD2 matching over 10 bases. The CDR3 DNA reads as TGCAGTTCTAGAGCGGAGAGCGGGGGGGCCCCCGGGGAGCTGTTTTTT. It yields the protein CSSRAESGGAPGELFF.